The 20 T cell receptor beta chains presented below share a single source sample, sequenced in a study of T cells in Graves' hyperthyroidism and ophthalmopathy. RNA transcripts provided the source from which TCR beta CDR3 regions were amplified. Researchers ran a first-round RT-PCR on the TCR CDR3 using the HTBI primer set. TCRdb re-called the multiplex PCR reads through MiXCR, storing one row per CDR3 protein. This table holds under 450,000 distinct CDR3 sequences, approximately 14% found once. The sequencing input was blood. All receptors derive from a woman under 30 with Graves' hyperthyroidism.

This clonotype was seen at least ten times. V usage is TRBV2 and J usage is TRBJ1-2; D might be TRBD1 (5 bases). Germline CDR1 SNHLY, CDR2 FYNNEI. Trimming removed 0 bases from V and 2 bases from J, with 10 bases in between. The CDR3 totals 15 residues. The CDR3 loop reads CASSEAWGTNYGYTF. The DNA for the CDR3 is TGTGCCAGCAGTGAAGCATGGGGGACGAACTATGGCTACACCTTC.

The chain links TRBV19 to TRBJ1-5; D not resolved. Germline V gives CDR1 LNHDA, CDR2 SQIVND (reference sequence). This CDR3 is built from 13 residues. Trimming cost V 7 bases and J 5 bases, with 12 bases left between them. The CDR3 reads CASKEEADQPQHF. CDR3 nucleotide sequence: TGTGCCAGTAAAGAGGAGGCGGATCAGCCCCAGCATTTT.

At least ten counts were recorded for this clonotype. The chain uses TRBV27 and TRBJ1-4; tentatively, D is TRBD1 (5 bases). Germline-derived CDR1 and CDR2 are MNHEY and SMNVEV (reference sequence). The CDR3 loop spans 13 amino acids. The V and J ends lost 2 bases and 7 bases respectively, with 8 bases between them. CDR3 coding DNA: TGTGCCAGCAGTTTACAGGGAAGTGAAAAACTGTTTTTT. Protein sequence: CASSLQGSEKLFF.

This clonotype was seen repeatedly, ten times or more. The rearrangement links TRBV12-3 or TRBV12-4 to TRBJ2-2; 9 bases match TRBD2. This CDR3 comprises 14 residues. V dropped 6 bases and J dropped 6; count of bases not matched to a gene: 5. CDR3 DNA sequence: TGTGCCAGCAGCCAGGGACTAGCCTCCGGGGAGCTGTTTTTT. As protein: CASSQGLASGELFF.

The table lists this clonotype with many counts. V is TRBV2 and J is TRBJ2-2; D not certain. The V and J ends lost 5 bases and 5 bases respectively, with 3 bases between them. CDR1 SNHLY and CDR2 FYNNEI come from the germline V gene. The CDR3 contains 11 residues. In nucleotides, the CDR3 is TGTGCCAGCAGTCAGACCGGGGAGCTGTTTTTT. This sequence encodes CASSQTGELFF.

The rearrangement joins TRBV30 to TRBJ1-4, with D unresolved. Between the trimmed V and J ends, which lost 2 bases and 7 bases, there was a span of 23 bases. The length of the CDR3 is 17 residues. Germline loops: CDR1 GTSNPN, CDR2 SVGIG (reference sequence). CDR3 amino acids: CAWSFRLQRASSEKLFF. The CDR3 DNA is TGTGCCTGGAGTTTCCGGCTCCAGAGGGCCAGTAGTGAAAAACTGTTTTTT.

In its sample, this clonotype was seen many times. This chain uses TRBV2 with TRBJ2-3; tentatively, D is TRBD1 (6 bases). The CDR3 has 14 amino acids. Germline CDR1 SNHLY, CDR2 FYNNEI. Between the trimmed V and J ends, which lost 3 bases and 5 bases, there was a span of 12 bases. The CDR3 sequence: CASSDRTAIDTQYF. In DNA, the CDR3 is TGTGCCAGCAGTGACCGGACAGCGATAGATACGCAGTATTTT.

The rearrangement uses TRBV24-1 and TRBJ2-4; tentatively, D is TRBD1 or TRBD2 (6 bases each). Per germline, CDR1 KGHDR and CDR2 SFDVKD. Trimming left V 3 bases short and J 2 bases short, with 10 bases between. The CDR3 length is 15 residues. The chain's CDR3 is CATSDGGGTKNIQYF. In DNA form, the CDR3 reads TGTGCCACCAGTGATGGAGGGGGGACCAAAAACATTCAGTACTTC.

As for this clonotype: This may arise from a read error, as a much more abundant clone is one base away. A read error is likely, as this CDR3 ends without the conserved phenylalanine or tryptophan. V gene TRBV6-2 or TRBV6-3 combines with J gene TRBJ1-1; maybe TRBD1 (5 bases). The length of the CDR3 is 15 residues. Trimming removed 6 bases at V and 1 base at J, with 15 bases between. Germline lookup yields CDR1 MNHEY and CDR2 SVGEGT. The CDR3 nucleotides are TGTGCCAGCAGCCGGCCCGGGGGACGGAACACTGAAGCTTTCCTT. Residues: CASSRPGGRNTEAFL.

The sample holds many counts of this clonotype. V and J are TRBV5-1 and TRBJ2-4; D possibly corresponds to TRBD2 (5 bases). The V end lost 4 bases, the J end lost 7 bases, and 18 bases lay between the germline ends. The germline CDR1 and CDR2 sequences are SGHRS and YFSETQ. CDR3 length equals 15 residues. CDR3 sequence reads: CASSIFSGEENIQYF. The CDR3 DNA is TGCGCCAGCAGCATCTTTTCCGGGGAAGAGAACATTCAGTACTTC. Together with reference TRBV5-1 and TRBJ2-4, the CDR3 gives the full variable domain: KAGVTQTPRYLIKTRGQQVTLSCSPISGHRSVSWYQQTPGQGLQFLFEYFSETQRNKGNFPGRFSGRQFSNSRSEMNVSTLELGDSALYLCASSIFSGEENIQYFGAGTRLSVL.

This clonotype came up many times. The chain recombines TRBV19 with TRBJ1-5, with D tentatively TRBD1 (6 bases). This CDR3 spans 15 amino acids. Germline V gives CDR1 LNHDA, CDR2 SQIVND (reference sequence). V lost 5 bases to trimming and J lost 3 bases, with 14 bases between them. This CDR3 is CASSLGTGANQPQHF. The DNA of the CDR3 is TGTGCCAGTAGTCTGGGGACGGGGGCCAATCAGCCCCAGCATTTT.

V and J are TRBV7-3 and TRBJ2-1; D is ambiguous. Germline V gene lookup returns CDR1 SGHTA and CDR2 FQGTGA. CDR3 length: 12 amino acids. V lost 5 bases to trimming and J lost 7 bases, with 9 bases between them. Here the CDR3 reads CASSDAPNEQFF. In nucleotides, the CDR3 is TGTGCCAGCAGCGATGCCCCGAATGAGCAGTTCTTC.

The rearrangement joins TRBV10-3 to TRBJ2-1, with 7 bases fitting TRBD2. The CDR3 is 16 amino acids. Losses at the gene ends were 4 bases for V and 6 bases for J; bases not matched to a gene: 12. Germline CDR1 is ENHRY and CDR2 is SYGVKD. The DNA for the CDR3 is TGTGCCATCAGTGGACTAGCTCGAGAGTCTTTCAATGAGCAGTTCTTC. Translating gives CAISGLARESFNEQFF.

The gene calls are TRBV20-1 and TRBJ2-5; D tentatively reads TRBD1 or TRBD2 (6 bases each). Trimming took off 3 bases at V and 3 bases at J, with 17 bases between the two ends. Germline V lookup: CDR1 DFQATT, CDR2 SNEGSKA (reference sequence). This CDR3 is built from 15 residues. The CDR3 DNA reads as TGCAGTGCTAGTGCTAATCACGGGGGCAAAGAGACCCAGTACTTC. The encoded protein is CSASANHGGKETQYF.

This clonotype was observed a few times. V and J are TRBV5-4 and TRBJ2-5; TRBD2 agrees at 7 bases. CDR1 and CDR2 from the germline V gene are SGHNT and YYREEE (reference sequence). Unmatched junction bases numbered 15, after V lost 4 bases and J lost 3 bases. This CDR3 contains 17 residues. The DNA for the CDR3 is TGTGCCAGCAGCCCCGACGGGAGCCGGGGGGTCGAAGAGACCCAGTACTTC. Translated: CASSPDGSRGVEETQYF.

This chain links TRBV5-1 with TRBJ1-4; D is undetermined. This CDR3 comprises 17 residues. V was clipped by 4 bases and J by 8 bases, with 24 bases between them. The germline CDR1 and CDR2 sequences are SGHRS and YFSETQ. For the CDR3, the DNA is TGCGCCAGCAGCCTGACGCGACCGGGCGCGTTGGGGGAAAAACTGTTTTTT. Protein product: CASSLTRPGALGEKLFF.

This clonotype was seen at least ten times. This chain links TRBV2 with TRBJ2-7, with 7 bases matching TRBD1. Trimming cost V 6 bases and J 1 base; bases outside gene matches: 9. CDR1 and CDR2 (germline): SNHLY, FYNNEI. This CDR3 is built from 15 residues. The CDR3 DNA is TGTGCCAGCAGAGCCGGGACAGACGATTCCTACGAGCAGTACTTC. It codes for CASRAGTDDSYEQYF.

The CDR3 DNA reads as TGTGCCAGCAGCCAAGATGGGCTGCCCTCCTACGAGCAGTACTTC. Its protein product is CASSQDGLPSYEQYF. The V gene is TRBV4-2, the J gene TRBJ2-7, with D unclear. Trimming removed 0 bases at V and 0 bases at J, with 9 bases between. Germline V gene data show CDR1 as LGHNA and CDR2 as YNFKEQ. The CDR3 is 15 amino acids.

At least ten counts were recorded for this clonotype. This CDR3 reads CASAMGRQETQYF. The DNA for the CDR3 is TGTGCCAGCGCGATGGGACGGCAAGAGACCCAGTACTTC. J is TRBJ2-5 and V is TRBV18; D could derive from TRBD1 or TRBD2 (5 bases each). Trimming pared 8 bases from V and 2 bases from J, leaving 12 bases between. This CDR3 is 13 amino acids long. Looked up from germline, CDR1 is KGHSH and CDR2 is LQKENI. Using reference TRBV18 and TRBJ2-5 for the parts outside the CDR3, the full variable domain is NAGVMQNPRHLVRRRGQEARLRCSPMKGHSHVYWYRQLPEEGLKFMVYLQKENIIDESGMPKERFSAEFPKEGPSILRIQQVVRGDSAAYFCASAMGRQETQYFGPGTRLLVL.

The sample holds a few counts of this clonotype. Here the CDR3 reads CASSLGWGQMRETQYF. CDR3 in DNA: TGCGCCAGCAGCTTGGGGTGGGGACAGATGAGAGAGACCCAGTACTTC. V is TRBV5-1 and J is TRBJ2-5, with 7 bases fitting TRBD1. CDR1 and CDR2 from the germline V gene are SGHRS and YFSETQ. The CDR3 runs to 16 residues. The V segment lost 0 bases and the J segment 4 bases; nucleotides outside the gene matches: 9. Full variable domain (remainder filled in from reference TRBV5-1 and TRBJ2-5): KAGVTQTPRYLIKTRGQQVTLSCSPISGHRSVSWYQQTPGQGLQFLFEYFSETQRNKGNFPGRFSGRQFSNSRSEMNVSTLELGDSALYLCASSLGWGQMRETQYFGPGTRLLVL.